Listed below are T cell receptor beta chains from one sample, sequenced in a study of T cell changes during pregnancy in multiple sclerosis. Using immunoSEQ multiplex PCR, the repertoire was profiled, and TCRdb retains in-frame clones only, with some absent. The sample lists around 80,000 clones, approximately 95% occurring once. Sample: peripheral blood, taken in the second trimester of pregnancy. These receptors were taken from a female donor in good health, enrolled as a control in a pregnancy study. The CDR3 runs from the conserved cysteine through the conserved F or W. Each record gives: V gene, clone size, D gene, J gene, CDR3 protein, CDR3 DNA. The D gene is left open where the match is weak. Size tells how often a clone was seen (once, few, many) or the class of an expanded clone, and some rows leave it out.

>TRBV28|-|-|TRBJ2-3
CASMLRGFITDTQYF
TGTGCCAGCATGCTGCGGGGATTTATCACAGATACGCAGTATTTT
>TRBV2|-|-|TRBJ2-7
CASSRILESYEQYF
TGTGCCAGCAGTCGAATACTAGAATCCTACGAGCAGTACTTC
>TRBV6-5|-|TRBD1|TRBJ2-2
CASRTGGGVAGELFF
TGTGCCAGCAGGACAGGGGGAGGGGTTGCCGGGGAGCTGTTTTTT
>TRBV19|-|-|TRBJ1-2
CASTGSDYGYTF
TGTGCCAGTACAGGGTCGGACTATGGCTACACCTTC
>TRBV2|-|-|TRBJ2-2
CASRVDQGNGELFF
TGTGCCAGCAGAGTCGACCAGGGTAACGGGGAGCTGTTTTTT
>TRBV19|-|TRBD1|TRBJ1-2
CASSRGGALGGYTF
TGTGCCAGTAGTCGAGGGGGCGCGCTTGGTGGCTACACCTTC
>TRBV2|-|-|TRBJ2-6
CASSAPFSGANVLTF
TGTGCCAGCAGTGCCCCGTTCTCTGGGGCCAACGTCCTGACTTTC
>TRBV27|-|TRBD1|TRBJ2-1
CASSSLGQGVHNEQFF
TGTGCCAGCAGTTCCCTGGGACAGGGTGTCCACAATGAGCAGTTCTTC
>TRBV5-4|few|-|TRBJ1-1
CASSLEGRAFSQTEAFF
TGTGCCAGCAGCTTGGAGGGCAGGGCGTTTTCTCAGACTGAAGCTTTCTTT
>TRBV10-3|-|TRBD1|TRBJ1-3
CAISARQGGGNTIYF
TGTGCCATCAGTGCCCGGCAAGGGGGCGGAAACACCATATATTTT
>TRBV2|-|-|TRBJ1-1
CASSADRNTEAFF
TGTGCCAGCAGTGCAGACAGAAACACTGAAGCTTTCTTT
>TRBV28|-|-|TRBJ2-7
CASKVDSDGEQYF
TGTGCCAGCAAGGTAGACAGCGATGGGGAGCAGTACTTC
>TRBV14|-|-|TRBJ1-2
CASSPLRGLMEGYTF
TGTGCCAGCAGCCCCCTGAGGGGGTTGATGGAGGGCTACACCTTC
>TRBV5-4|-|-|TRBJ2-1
CASSFPGGRNEQFF
TGTGCCAGCAGCTTCCCCGGGGGACGCAATGAGCAGTTCTTC
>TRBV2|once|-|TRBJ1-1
CASTIQGSNTEAFF
TGTGCCTCAACGATACAGGGTTCGAACACTGAAGCTTTCTTT
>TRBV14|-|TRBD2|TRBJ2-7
CASSQRGLAGVYEQYF
TGTGCCAGCAGCCAAAGAGGCCTAGCGGGAGTCTACGAGCAGTACTTC
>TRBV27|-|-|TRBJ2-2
CASSSYRRTGELFF
TGTGCCAGCAGTTCATACAGGAGAACCGGGGAGCTGTTTTTT
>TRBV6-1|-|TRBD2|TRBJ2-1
CASSESFSILRLAGGEEQFF
TGTGCCAGCAGTGAAAGTTTCAGTATTCTGAGACTAGCGGGAGGAGAGGAGCAGTTCTTC
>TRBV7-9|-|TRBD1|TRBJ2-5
CASGTGGPETQYF
TGTGCCAGCGGGACAGGGGGCCCCGAGACCCAGTACTTC
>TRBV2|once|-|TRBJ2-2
CASGGDGGLAGELFF
TGTGCCAGCGGGGGGGACGGGGGGCTCGCCGGGGAGCTGTTTTTT
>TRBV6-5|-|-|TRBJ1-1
CASSPGRAAEAFF
TGTGCCAGCAGTCCTGGGCGGGCGGCTGAAGCTTTCTTT
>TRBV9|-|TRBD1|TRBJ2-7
CASSGGGTGGREQYF
TGTGCCAGCAGCGGTGGGGGGACAGGGGGTCGCGAGCAGTACTTC
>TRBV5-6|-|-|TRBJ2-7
CASRGGALSYEQYF
TGTGCCAGCAGGGGGGGGGCACTCTCCTACGAGCAGTACTTC
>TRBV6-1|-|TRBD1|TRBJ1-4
CASSADIQGAINEKLFF
TGTGCCAGCAGTGCGGACATTCAGGGGGCAATTAATGAAAAACTGTTTTTT
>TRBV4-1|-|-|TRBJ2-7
CASSRDRSYEQYF
TGCGCCAGCAGCCGCGACAGGTCCTACGAGCAGTACTTC
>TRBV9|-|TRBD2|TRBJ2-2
CASSVGPSGNTGELFF
TGTGCCAGCAGCGTAGGACCTAGCGGGAACACCGGGGAGCTGTTTTTT
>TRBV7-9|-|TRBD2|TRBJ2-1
CASSGPSGSSYNEQFF
TGTGCCAGCAGCGGGCCTAGCGGGAGCTCCTACAATGAGCAGTTCTTC
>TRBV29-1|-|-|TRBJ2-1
CSVKERGRGEQFF
TGCAGCGTAAAGGAGAGGGGGAGAGGTGAGCAGTTCTTC
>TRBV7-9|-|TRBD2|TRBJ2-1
CASSLAAGGLDEQFF
TGTGCCAGCAGCTTAGCAGCGGGAGGATTGGATGAGCAGTTCTTC
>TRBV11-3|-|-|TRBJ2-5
CASSFNIEETQYF
TGTGCCAGCAGTTTCAACATCGAAGAGACCCAGTACTTC
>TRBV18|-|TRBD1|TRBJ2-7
CASSPRDRGEQYF
TGTGCCAGCTCACCACGGGACAGGGGTGAGCAGTACTTC
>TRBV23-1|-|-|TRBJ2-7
CATYIVEVYEQYF
TGCGCCACCTACATAGTGGAGGTCTACGAGCAGTACTTC
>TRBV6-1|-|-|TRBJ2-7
CASSEAWGQLYEQYF
TGTGCCAGCAGTGAAGCCTGGGGGCAGTTGTACGAGCAGTACTTC
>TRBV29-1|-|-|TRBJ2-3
CSVEGSGGDTQYF
TGCAGCGTTGAAGGGAGCGGTGGGGATACGCAGTATTTT
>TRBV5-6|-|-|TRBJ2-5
CASSLGARGRQTQYF
TGTGCCAGCAGCTTGGGGGCCAGGGGGAGGCAGACCCAGTACTTC
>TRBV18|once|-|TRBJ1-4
CASSPGDPGVGEKLFF
TGTGCCAGCTCACCCGGGGACCCGGGAGTCGGTGAAAAACTGTTTTTT
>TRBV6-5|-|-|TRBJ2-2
CASSGTRNTGELFF
TGTGCCAGCAGTGGGACACGAAACACCGGGGAGCTGTTTTTT
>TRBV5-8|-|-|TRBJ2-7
CASRLHGGTYEQYF
TGTGCCAGCAGACTTCACGGGGGAACCTACGAGCAGTACTTC
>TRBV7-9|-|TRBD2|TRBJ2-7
CASAPGTSFYEQYF
TGTGCCAGCGCACCCGGGACTAGCTTCTACGAGCAGTACTTC
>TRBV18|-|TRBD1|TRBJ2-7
CASSGIGTGAYEQYF
TGTGCCAGCTCAGGAATCGGGACAGGGGCCTACGAGCAGTACTTC
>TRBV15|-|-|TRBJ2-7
CATSIPGGISSYEQYF
TGTGCCACCAGTATCCCCGGCGGGATAAGCTCCTACGAGCAGTACTTC
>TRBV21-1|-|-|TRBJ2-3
CASSKEVKGANTQYF
TGTGCCAGCAGCAAAGAAGTAAAGGGGGCTAATACGCAGTATTTT
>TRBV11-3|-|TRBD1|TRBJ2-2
CASSSRQGNTGELFF
TGTGCCAGCAGCTCCCGACAGGGGAACACCGGGGAGCTGTTTTTT
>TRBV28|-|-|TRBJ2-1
CASSLLGRWGGPSRNEQFF
TGTGCCAGCAGTTTATTGGGGCGGTGGGGGGGGCCCTCTCGGAATGAGCAGTTCTTC
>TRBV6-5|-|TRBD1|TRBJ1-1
CASSRDRGNTEAFF
TGTGCCAGCAGCCGTGACAGGGGGAATACTGAAGCTTTCTTT
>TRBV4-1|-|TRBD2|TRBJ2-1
CASSQDQASGSLYNEQFF
TGCGCCAGCAGCCAAGATCAGGCTAGCGGCTCCCTTTACAATGAGCAGTTCTTC